This T cell receptor (beta chain) was identified during a study of T cell clusters in autoimmune cytopenias. Multiplex touch-down PCR amplified TRB using TRB-A and TRB-B pools in one tube. From its re-call of the multiplex PCR reads, TCRdb lists each CDR3 protein once, without DNA. Here the sample table reports about 2,200 distinct CDR3 sequences. TRB amplification used roughly 250 ng of peripheral blood genomic DNA. Input material: peripheral blood. The clonotype was recovered from a human donor with an autoimmune cytopenia or autoimmune hepatitis (not recorded which).

CDR3 sequence reads: CSAVDTDGRGTQYF. V is TRBV20-1 and J is TRBJ2-5; with no DNA, the TCRdb D assignment of TRBD1 cannot be verified. The germline gives CDR1 DFQATT, CDR2 SNEGSKA (reference sequence). This CDR3 contains 14 residues.